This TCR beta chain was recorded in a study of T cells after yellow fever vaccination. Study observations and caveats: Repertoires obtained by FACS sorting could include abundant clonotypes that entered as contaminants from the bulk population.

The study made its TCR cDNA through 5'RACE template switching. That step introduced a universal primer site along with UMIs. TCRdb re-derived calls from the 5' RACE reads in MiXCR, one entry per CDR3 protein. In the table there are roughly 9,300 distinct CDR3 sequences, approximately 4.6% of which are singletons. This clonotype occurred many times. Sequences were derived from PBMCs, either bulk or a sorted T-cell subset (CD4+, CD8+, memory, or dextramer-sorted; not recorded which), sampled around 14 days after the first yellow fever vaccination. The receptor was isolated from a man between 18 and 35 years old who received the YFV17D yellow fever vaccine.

CDR3 amino acids: CASSQRQEDVATNEKLFF. CDR3 DNA: TGCGCCAGCAGTCAAAGGCAGGAGGACGTTGCAACTAATGAAAAACTGTTTTTT. The gene calls are TRBV23-1 and TRBJ1-4; D not certain. TRBV23-1 is sorted into the ORF group, with uncertain function. The CDR3 totals 18 residues. V shed 2 bases and J shed 0 bases, with 16 bases lying between them.